One and the same sample provided the 16 T cell receptor beta chains below, sequenced in a study of T cell changes during pregnancy in multiple sclerosis. Repertoires were generated with immunoSEQ multiplex PCR, while TCRdb's copy carries only in-frame clones and drops some. The data contain 50,000 or so clones, around nine tenths of them singletons. The sequenced sample was CD4+ T cells from peripheral blood mononuclear cells, obtained in the second trimester of pregnancy. The receptors shown here come from a female donor with multiple sclerosis, enrolled in a pregnancy study.

The V gene is TRBV7-3, the J gene TRBJ1-2; the D gene is possibly TRBD1 (6 bases). The CDR3 runs 14 residues. Trimming removed 3 bases from V and 4 bases from J, with 12 bases in between. Germline V gives CDR1 SGHTA, CDR2 FQGTGA. CDR3 coding DNA: TGTGCCAGCAGCTTTAGACAGACAGGCTATGGCTACACCTTC. It yields the protein CASSFRQTGYGYTF.

This clone was seen a few times. The genes are TRBV18 and TRBJ1-1; D gene ambiguous. This CDR3 has 15 amino acids. Trimming cost V 2 bases and J 1 base, with 11 bases left between them. Per the germline V gene, CDR1 is KGHSH and CDR2 is LQKENI. CDR3 DNA: TGTGCCAGCTCACCATCCCGGACTGAGAACACTGAAGCTTTCTTT. This gives the protein CASSPSRTENTEAFF. The entire variable domain, with the rest obtained from reference TRBV18 and TRBJ1-1, is as follows: NAGVMQNPRHLVRRRGQEARLRCSPMKGHSHVYWYRQLPEEGLKFMVYLQKENIIDESGMPKERFSAEFPKEGPSILRIQQVVRGDSAAYFCASSPSRTENTEAFFGQGTRLTVV.

The chain employs TRBV5-6 and TRBJ1-1; the D is unclear. The CDR3 length is 14 residues. Germline loops: CDR1 SGHDT, CDR2 YYEEEE. Trimming pared 1 base from V and 4 bases from J, leaving 11 bases between. CDR3 DNA: TGTGCCAGCAGCTTGATGGCTAGAACCACTGAAGCTTTCTTT. It translates to CASSLMARTTEAFF.

The rearrangement links TRBV19 to TRBJ1-2, with 7 bases aligning to TRBD1. The CDR3 sequence is 12 residues long. The V gene's germline CDR1 is LNHDA and CDR2 SQIVND (reference sequence). After removal of 10 bases from V and 7 bases from J, the junction contained 9 bases not matched to a gene. CDR3 sequence (DNA): TGTGCCATTCAAGACAGGGTCAGTGGCTACACCTTC. It encodes CAIQDRVSGYTF.

This rearrangement joins TRBV19 to TRBJ2-7; 7 bases match TRBD1. V trimming: 6 bases; J trimming: 3 bases; junction bases outside the gene matches: 5. Germline V gives CDR1 LNHDA, CDR2 SQIVND (reference sequence). This CDR3 contains 13 residues. CDR3 residues: CASSRQGGYEQYF. The DNA for the CDR3 is TGTGCCAGTAGCCGACAGGGTGGCTACGAGCAGTACTTC.

This clone was found a few times. The genes are TRBV5-4 and TRBJ1-4; possible D gene TRBD1, 5 bases. The CDR3 consists of 16 residues. The ends were cut back, 0 bases at V and 6 bases at J, with 15 bases in the middle. Germline CDR1 reads SGHNT; CDR2 reads YYREEE (reference sequence). The CDR3 here is CASSLGSGTADEKLFF. The CDR3, as DNA: TGTGCCAGCAGCTTGGGGTCCGGGACTGCGGATGAAAAACTGTTTTTT.

The chain carries TRBV19 and TRBJ2-4, with a possible D match to TRBD1 (5 bases). The CDR3 runs to 14 residues. V was pared by 3 bases and J by 6 bases, with 12 bases between. CDR1 and CDR2 (germline): LNHDA, SQIVND (reference sequence). The DNA of the CDR3 is TGTGCCAGTAGTATGAGCAGGGCTGGAAACATTCAGTACTTC. This codes for CASSMSRAGNIQYF.

The rearrangement joins TRBV7-2 to TRBJ1-6; D gene ambiguous. The V end lost 1 base, the J end lost 7 bases, and 5 bases lay between the germline ends. From germline, CDR1 is SGHTA and CDR2 FQGNSA. The CDR3 is 13 residues long. The CDR3, as DNA: TGTGCCAGCAGCTTAGTTCTGAATTCACCCCTCCACTTT. Protein: CASSLVLNSPLHF.

The chain carries TRBV4-2 and TRBJ2-3; 9 bases map to TRBD2. CDR1 LGHNA and CDR2 YNFKEQ come from the germline V gene. The J segment lost 2 bases and the V segment lost 3 bases, leaving 12 bases of the junction unmatched. The CDR3 runs 18 residues. The CDR3 here is CASSQKVPLAGNTDTQYF. DNA for the CDR3: TGTGCCAGCAGCCAGAAGGTACCCCTAGCGGGGAACACAGATACGCAGTATTTT.

V and J are TRBV5-1 and TRBJ2-1; 9 nucleotides agree with TRBD1. The CDR3 extends over 13 amino acids. Germline V lookup: CDR1 SGHRS, CDR2 YFSETQ. V lost 4 bases, J lost 7 bases, and 3 bases stayed unmatched. The CDR3 nucleotides are TGCGCCAGCAGCACCGACAGGGGGAATGAGCAGTTCTTC. Protein sequence: CASSTDRGNEQFF. The full variable domain, its missing parts supplied by reference TRBV5-1 and TRBJ2-1, is KAGVTQTPRYLIKTRGQQVTLSCSPISGHRSVSWYQQTPGQGLQFLFEYFSETQRNKGNFPGRFSGRQFSNSRSEMNVSTLELGDSALYLCASSTDRGNEQFFGPGTRLTVL.

The genes are TRBV30 and TRBJ2-3, with D tentatively TRBD2 (5 bases). Trimming shortened V by 3 bases and J by 0 bases, and 16 bases separated the two germline ends. The CDR3 is 16 amino acids. The V gene's germline CDR1 is GTSNPN and CDR2 SVGIG (reference sequence). The CDR3: CAWRPSMRSSTDTQYF. The CDR3 coding sequence is TGTGCCTGGAGGCCTAGCATGAGAAGTAGCACAGATACGCAGTATTTT. Combining the CDR3 with reference TRBV30 and TRBJ2-3 gives the whole variable domain SQTIHQWPATLVQPVGSPLSLECTVEGTSNPNLYWYRQAAGRGLQLLFYSVGIGQISSEVPQNLSASRPQDRQFILSSKKLLLSDSGFYLCAWRPSMRSSTDTQYFGPGTRLTVL.

The chain uses TRBV14 and TRBJ2-1; D is possibly TRBD2 (5 bases). Germline CDR1 reads SGHDN; CDR2 reads FVKESK. The CDR3 consists of 13 residues. Deletions cut 1 base from V and 6 bases from J, with 7 bases between. The CDR3 here is CASSQAAGNEQFF. The CDR3 coding sequence is TGTGCCAGCAGCCAAGCTGCGGGCAATGAGCAGTTCTTC.

The V and J genes are TRBV15 and TRBJ2-1, with TRBD2 as a possible D gene (5 bases). The germline V gene has CDR1 LNHNV and CDR2 YYDKDF (reference sequence). CDR3 length equals 13 residues. The V end was cut by 0 bases, the J end by 6 bases, with 6 bases between. As DNA, the CDR3 is TGTGCCACCAGCAGAGATCGGGGCAATGAGCAGTTCTTC. This codes for CATSRDRGNEQFF.

The J gene is TRBJ1-2, the V gene TRBV6-5, with unresolved D. In germline, CDR1 is MNHEY, CDR2 SVGAGI. V shed 4 bases and J shed 8 bases, with 14 bases lying between them. This CDR3 has 13 amino acids. CDR3 nucleotides: TGTGCCAGCAGTTCCCTACCCGAACGGGGCTACACCTTC. Protein: CASSSLPERGYTF.

V is TRBV13 and J is TRBJ2-6; D may be TRBD1 (5 bases). The CDR3 is made up of 16 amino acids. V lost 4 bases to trimming and J lost 0 bases, with 10 bases between them. Germline CDR1 PRHDT, CDR2 FYEKMQ (reference sequence). CDR3 bases: TGTGCCAGCAGCTACGGACAAAGCTCTGGGGCCAACGTCCTGACTTTC. This encodes CASSYGQSSGANVLTF.

The chain employs TRBV9 and TRBJ2-7; 8 nucleotides line up with TRBD1. With V trimmed by 8 bases and J by 3 bases, 7 bases remained unmatched. The CDR3 is 13 amino acids. The V gene's germline CDR1 is SGDLS and CDR2 YYNGEE. For the CDR3, the DNA is TGTGCCAGTGATGCCGGGACAGGCTACGAGCAGTACTTC. Amino acids: CASDAGTGYEQYF.